This section outlines one T cell receptor (beta chain) sequence together with its context. Its antigen remains unknown. It was with 60 Vbeta and 13 Jbeta primers that the PCR ran. Original processing methods: Unique TCR beta chains totaled about 78 million in a later count, with approximately 10 million of them shared. Measured with immunoSEQ multiplex PCR; TCRdb has only the in-frame clones, and not every one. The V and J calls and the clone size are those of that table, but D and trimming were determined from the DNA. The data show tens of thousands of clones, around 76% seen once. This sample is part of a study of cytomegalovirus exposure and HLA in healthy donors. On the study more broadly: A data release that came early held approximately 85 million unique TCRs from HLA-typed donors. Findings and caveats of the study: The study listed approximately 160 cytomegalovirus-associated TCR beta chains.

Sequencing was done on a sample of PBMCs. This TCR derives from a man between 18 and 29 years old in good health and CMV-seronegative.

The CDR3 DNA reads as TGTGCCAGCAGCCCCTTAGGGACAAGAGGCGAAAAACTGTTTTTT. Translated: CASSPLGTRGEKLFF. The gene calls are TRBV14 and TRBJ1-4; D possibly corresponds to TRBD1 (6 bases). Trimming took off 4 bases at V and 8 bases at J, with 17 bases between the two ends. Germline CDR1 is SGHDN and CDR2 is FVKESK. This CDR3 spans 15 amino acids.